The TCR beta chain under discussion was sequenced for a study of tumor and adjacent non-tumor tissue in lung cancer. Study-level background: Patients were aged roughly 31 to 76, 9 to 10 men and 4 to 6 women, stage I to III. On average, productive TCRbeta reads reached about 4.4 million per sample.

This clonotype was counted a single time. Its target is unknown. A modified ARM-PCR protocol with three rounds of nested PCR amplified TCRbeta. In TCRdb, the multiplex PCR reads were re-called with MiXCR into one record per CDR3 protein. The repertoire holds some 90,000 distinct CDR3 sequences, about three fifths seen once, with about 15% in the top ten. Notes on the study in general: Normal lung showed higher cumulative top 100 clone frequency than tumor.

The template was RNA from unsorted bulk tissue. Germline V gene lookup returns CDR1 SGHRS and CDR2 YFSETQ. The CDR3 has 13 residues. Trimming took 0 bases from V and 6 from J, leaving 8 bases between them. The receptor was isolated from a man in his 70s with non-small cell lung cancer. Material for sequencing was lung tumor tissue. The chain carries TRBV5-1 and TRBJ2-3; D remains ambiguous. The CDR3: CASSLGLKDTQYF. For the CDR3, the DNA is TGCGCCAGCAGCTTGGGACTGAAGGATACGCAGTATTTT.